Following are 29 T cell receptor beta chains from one sample sequenced in a study of CD8+CD57+ T cells in acquired aplastic anemia. Profiling that covered TCR beta VDJ and CDR3 relied on genomic DNA as its template. TCRdb analysed the reads with MiXCR anew, one entry per CDR3 protein. In the table there are around 430,000 distinct CDR3 sequences, less than 35% of which are singletons. Patients who underwent sequencing had shown CD8+CD57+ cell expansion by flow cytometry. The sample consisted of sorted CD4+, CD8+, or CD8+CD57+ T cells (not recorded which) from PBMCs. The receptors were sampled from a human donor with aplastic anemia.

This clonotype was detected many times. The rearrangement links TRBV7-9 to TRBJ2-1, with D tentatively TRBD2 (5 bases). Looked up from germline, CDR1 is SEHNR and CDR2 is FQNEAQ (reference sequence). The germline V and J ends were trimmed by 5 bases and 9 bases, with 17 bases remaining between them. The CDR3 runs to 14 residues. DNA for the CDR3: TGTGCCAGCAGCACCCTTGGTGGAGGTGGTGAGCAGTTCTTC. It is translated as CASSTLGGGGEQFF.

The rearrangement joins TRBV29-1 to TRBJ2-3; D is perhaps TRBD2 (7 bases). Germline CDR1 is SQVTM and CDR2 is ANQGSEA. The CDR3 contains 12 residues. Trimming took 8 bases from V and 5 from J, leaving 14 bases between them. This chain's CDR3 is CSQGGGGDTQYF. The CDR3 DNA reads TGCAGCCAAGGGGGAGGGGGAGATACGCAGTATTTT.

V is TRBV25-1 and J is TRBJ1-6; D is possibly TRBD1 (6 bases). This CDR3 region has 13 residues. V lost 4 bases and J lost 10, with 11 bases in between. The germline V gene has CDR1 MGHDK and CDR2 SYGVNS. The CDR3 nucleotides are TGTGCCAGCAGTGCTACAGGGCGCTCACCCCTCCACTTT. Amino acids: CASSATGRSPLHF.

The chain joins TRBV5-1 to TRBJ2-3, with TRBD1 as a possible D gene (6 bases). CDR3 length equals 14 residues. Trimming took 0 bases from V and 6 from J, leaving 11 bases between them. Germline lookup yields CDR1 SGHRS and CDR2 YFSETQ. The CDR3 protein is CASSLAGVGDTQYF. CDR3 DNA sequence: TGCGCCAGCAGCTTGGCAGGGGTAGGGGATACGCAGTATTTT.

There are many counts of this clonotype. The chain links TRBV20-1 to TRBJ2-7; 9 bases are shared with TRBD1. Germline V gives CDR1 DFQATT, CDR2 SNEGSKA (reference sequence). This CDR3 is 15 amino acids long. V was clipped by 0 bases and J by 4 bases; unmatched bases: 7. Here the CDR3 reads CSARESGQGWYEQYF. DNA of the CDR3: TGCAGTGCTAGAGAGTCGGGACAGGGTTGGTACGAGCAGTACTTC.

V and J are TRBV6-1 and TRBJ2-3, with TRBD1 as a possible D gene (5 bases). The length of the CDR3 is 13 residues. Looked up from germline, CDR1 is MNHNS and CDR2 is SASEGT. Trimming took 3 bases from V and 6 from J, leaving 10 bases between them. DNA of the CDR3: TGTGCCAGCAGTGAGTTAGGGGTCGATACGCAGTATTTT. Encoded protein: CASSELGVDTQYF.

This clonotype was seen ten or more times. The genes are TRBV12-3 or TRBV12-4 and TRBJ1-5; 8 nucleotides align to TRBD1. This CDR3 is 14 amino acids long. The trim removed 6 bases at V and 7 bases at J, leaving 8 bases unmatched. This chain's CDR3 is CASRETGEWQPQHF. CDR3 nucleotide sequence: TGTGCCAGCAGAGAGACAGGGGAGTGGCAGCCCCAGCATTTT.

In DNA, the CDR3 is TGCAGTGGCTGGGAAGGGTTAGGGTATGAGCAGTTCTTC. Amino acids: CSGWEGLGYEQFF. V and J are TRBV20-1 and TRBJ2-1; D is unresolved. V was clipped by 7 bases and J by 8 bases, with 18 bases between them. The CDR3 covers 13 residues. Germline CDR1 is DFQATT and CDR2 is SNEGSKA (reference sequence).

The sample holds a few counts of this clonotype. J is TRBJ1-1 and V is TRBV12-3 or TRBV12-4, with 8 bases matching TRBD1. V shed 6 bases and J 0 bases; nucleotides not matched to a gene: 9. The CDR3 contains 16 residues. This chain's CDR3 is CASSQQGAVVNTEAFF. CDR3 nucleotide sequence: TGTGCCAGCAGCCAGCAGGGGGCCGTAGTGAACACTGAAGCTTTCTTT.

This clonotype was counted a few times. The V call is TRBV7-8, the J call TRBJ2-7, with D unresolved. CDR1 is SGHVS, CDR2 FQNEAQ, per germline. The ends were cut back, 5 bases at V and 7 bases at J, with 15 bases in the middle. CDR3 size: 13 residues. The CDR3 region is CASSRQDGREQYF. The CDR3 DNA is TGTGCCAGCAGCCGCCAGGACGGAAGGGAGCAGTACTTC. The variable domain in full, completed from reference TRBV7-8 and TRBJ2-7, reads GAGVSQSPRYKVAKRGQDVALRCDPISGHVSLFWYQQALGQGPEFLTYFQNEAQLDKSGLPSDRFFAERPEGSVSTLKIQRTQQEDSAVYLCASSRQDGREQYFGPGTRLTVT.

This clonotype was counted ten times or more. The V gene is TRBV19, the J gene TRBJ2-7; D is perhaps TRBD1 (6 bases). The germline V gene has CDR1 LNHDA and CDR2 SQIVND (reference sequence). The CDR3 spans 14 residues. V lost 5 bases and J 1 base, leaving 12 bases between the germline ends. DNA of the CDR3: TGTGCCAGTAGTCTTAAGGGGGTTTCCTACGAGCAGTACTTC. This translates into CASSLKGVSYEQYF.

This chain joins TRBV2 and TRBJ1-5; D unclear. The V end lost 8 bases, the J end lost 4 bases, and 12 bases lay between the germline ends. The CDR3 loop spans 13 amino acids. Germline V gene data show CDR1 as SNHLY and CDR2 as FYNNEI. The CDR3 DNA sequence: TGTGCCAGCTGCTCCGGGAAAAATCAGCCCCAGCATTTT. Its translation is CASCSGKNQPQHF.

With regard to this clonotype: The germline gene is not matched at one end of the junction; a read error may be the cause. The chain couples TRBV27 to TRBJ2-2; 7 nucleotides agree with TRBD1. This CDR3 region has 17 residues. CDR1 and CDR2 (germline): MNHEY, SMNVEV (reference sequence). CDR3 loop: CASSLSRQGANTGELFF. CDR3 DNA sequence: TGTGCCAGCAGTCTATCCCGACAGGGCGCTAACACCGGGGAGCTGTTTTTT.

This clonotype came up a few times. This chain connects TRBV30 to TRBJ1-2; tentative D call: TRBD1 (5 bases). V was shortened by 5 bases and J by 5 bases, with 12 bases between the two germline ends. Germline CDR1 and CDR2: GTSNPN and SVGIG (reference sequence). The CDR3 is 12 amino acids. The CDR3 protein is CAWAQGGYGYTF. The CDR3 DNA reads as TGTGCCTGGGCCCAGGGAGGTTATGGCTACACCTTC.

V usage is TRBV30 and J usage is TRBJ2-7; no firm D call. The CDR3 has 13 amino acids. Germline V lookup: CDR1 GTSNPN, CDR2 SVGIG (reference sequence). V dropped 0 bases and J dropped 2 bases, with 8 bases sitting between them. The CDR3 spells CAWSVWDPYEQYF. In DNA form, the CDR3 reads TGTGCCTGGAGTGTATGGGATCCCTACGAGCAGTACTTC.

This clonotype appeared a few times. CDR3 DNA sequence: TGTGCCAGCAGCTTCGAGAGGGCCCCAGATACGCAGTATTTT. It encodes CASSFERAPDTQYF. The V gene is TRBV25-1, the J gene TRBJ2-3, with D possibly TRBD2 on 5 matching bases. Looked up from germline, CDR1 is MGHDK and CDR2 is SYGVNS. V dropped 6 bases and J dropped 4 bases, with 14 bases sitting between them. This CDR3 region has 14 residues. The variable domain in full, completed from reference TRBV25-1 and TRBJ2-3, reads EADIYQTPRYLVIGTGKKITLECSQTMGHDKMYWYQQDPGMELHLIHYSYGVNSTEKGDLSSESTVSRIRTEHFPLTLESARPSHTSQYLCASSFERAPDTQYFGPGTRLTVL.

The chain links TRBV11-1 to TRBJ2-3; D remains ambiguous. V was trimmed by 5 bases and J by 3 bases, leaving 15 bases between them. CDR1 SGHAT and CDR2 FQDESV come from the germline V gene (reference sequence). This CDR3 is 15 amino acids long. CDR3 nucleotides: TGTGCCAGCAGCCTTCTTTTAGTAACAACAGATACGCAGTATTTT. Translation gives CASSLLLVTTDTQYF.

This clonotype occurred a few times. The V call is TRBV6-1, the J call TRBJ1-6; TRBD1 matches 7 bases. CDR1 is MNHNS, CDR2 SASEGT, per germline. The CDR3 has 14 residues. Trimming took 4 bases from V and 11 from J; bases not matched to a gene: 8. The CDR3 bases are TGTGCCAGCAGTGCGGACAGGACTAGGACACCCCTCCACTTT. Translating it yields CASSADRTRTPLHF.

This clonotype was counted only a few times. The J gene is TRBJ1-2, the V gene TRBV3-1; no reliable D call. The length of the CDR3 is 12 residues. V dropped 1 base and J dropped 5 bases, with 5 bases sitting between them. Germline V gene data show CDR1 as LGHDT and CDR2 as YNNKEL (reference sequence). CDR3 protein: CASSQGLYGYTF. For the CDR3, the DNA is TGTGCCAGCAGCCAAGGTCTTTATGGCTACACCTTC.

A few counts support this clonotype. The chain uses TRBV6-1 and TRBJ1-1; no firm D call. V shed 6 bases and J shed 5 bases, with 13 bases lying between them. The CDR3 runs 13 residues. Germline CDR1 reads MNHNS; CDR2 reads SASEGT. CDR3 in amino acids: CASSDVAWTEAFF. The CDR3 bases are TGTGCCAGCAGCGACGTTGCGTGGACTGAAGCTTTCTTT.

The chain couples TRBV19 to TRBJ2-1; 10 nucleotides agree with TRBD2. Germline V gene lookup returns CDR1 LNHDA and CDR2 SQIVND (reference sequence). V shed 5 bases, J shed 9 bases, and the junction held 13 bases outside the gene matches. The length of the CDR3 is 16 residues. The CDR3, as DNA: TGTGCCAGTAGTCCGATCAGCGGGAGGGCCAGATCTGAGCAGTTCTTC. Encoded protein: CASSPISGRARSEQFF.

This clonotype turned up a few times. V and J are TRBV6-1 and TRBJ2-7; no clear D gene. CDR3 length: 13 residues. V was cut by 0 bases and J by 6 bases, with 9 bases left in between. The germline V gene has CDR1 MNHNS and CDR2 SASEGT. The CDR3 spells CASSEASGVEQYF. The CDR3 coding sequence is TGTGCCAGCAGTGAAGCCTCCGGTGTCGAGCAGTACTTC.

This chain connects TRBV25-1 to TRBJ1-1; TRBD1 matches 9 bases. This CDR3 has 14 amino acids. The germline V gene has CDR1 MGHDK and CDR2 SYGVNS. V dropped 6 bases and J dropped 4; count of bases not matched to a gene: 6. The CDR3 nucleotides are TGTGCCAGCAGCCAACAGGGGGCAGGCACTGAAGCTTTCTTT. Translating gives CASSQQGAGTEAFF.

The sample holds many counts of this clonotype. The rearrangement joins TRBV12-3 or TRBV12-4 to TRBJ2-7, with unresolved D. The CDR3 runs to 11 residues. V shed 2 bases and J shed 6 bases, with 5 bases lying between them. CDR3 in amino acids: CASSLSVEQYF. As DNA, the CDR3 is TGTGCCAGCAGTTTATCAGTCGAGCAGTACTTC.

This sequence joins TRBV2 and TRBJ1-5; the match to TRBD1 covers 8 bases. Germline lookup yields CDR1 SNHLY and CDR2 FYNNEI. The CDR3 has 14 residues. V trimming: 5 bases; J trimming: 7 bases; junction bases outside the gene matches: 7. The CDR3 DNA follows: TGTGCCAGCAGTTTACTACAGGGGGAACAGCCCCAGCATTTT. It yields the protein CASSLLQGEQPQHF.

There are many counts of this clonotype. The CDR3 loop reads CASNEWESNQPQHF. The CDR3 DNA reads as TGTGCCAGTAACGAATGGGAGAGCAATCAGCCCCAGCATTTT. The chain combines TRBV19 with TRBJ1-5; D is unclear. Germline V CDR1 and CDR2: LNHDA, SQIVND (reference sequence). This CDR3 has 14 residues. V was shortened by 7 bases and J by 1 base, with 11 bases between the two germline ends.

V gene TRBV2 combines with J gene TRBJ1-2; no definite D call. Trimming cost V 4 bases and J 12 bases, with 18 bases left between them. Germline lookup yields CDR1 SNHLY and CDR2 FYNNEI. The CDR3 is 13 amino acids. The CDR3 DNA is TGTGCCAGCAGTGGGGAACGGCGCTCTGGAAACACCTTC. This codes for CASSGERRSGNTF. Filled out from reference TRBV2 and TRBJ1-2, the complete variable domain reads EPEVTQTPSHQVTQMGQEVILRCVPISNHLYFYWYRQILGQKVEFLVSFYNNEISEKSEIFDDQFSVERPDGSNFTLKIRSTKLEDSAMYFCASSGERRSGNTFGSGTRLTVV.

This clonotype was counted many times. J is TRBJ1-1 and V is TRBV10-3; perhaps TRBD1 as D (6 bases). Germline V gene lookup returns CDR1 ENHRY and CDR2 SYGVKD. V was clipped by 7 bases and J by 1 base, with 13 bases between them. CDR3 length: 14 residues. CDR3 in DNA: TGTGCCATCAAGACAACGGGACAGAACACTGAAGCTTTCTTT. This translates into CAIKTTGQNTEAFF.

The V call is TRBV29-1, the J call TRBJ1-1; 8 nucleotides line up with TRBD1. Germline values: CDR1 SQVTM, CDR2 ANQGSEA. This CDR3 is built from 12 residues. The V and J ends lost 8 bases and 5 bases, in that order; junction bases with no gene match: 7. The CDR3 DNA is TGCAGCCTAGACAGGGGTGATACTGAAGCTTTCTTT. Protein product: CSLDRGDTEAFF.